One and the same sample provided the 7 T cell receptor beta chains below, sequenced in a study of cytomegalovirus exposure and HLA in healthy donors. In the PCR, 60 Vbeta and 13 Jbeta primers were used. Measured with immunoSEQ multiplex PCR; TCRdb has only the in-frame clones, and not every one. The sample consists of 100,000 to 150,000 clones, more than 75% of them appearing once. Sequenced input: PBMCs. These receptors all come from a woman aged 60-75 years in good health and CMV-seropositive.

The J gene is TRBJ1-2, the V gene TRBV29-1; the D gene is possibly TRBD1 (5 bases). Trimming removed 4 bases at V and 8 bases at J, with 14 bases between. Germline CDR1 is SQVTM and CDR2 is ANQGSEA. The CDR3 extends over 12 amino acids. The CDR3 DNA sequence: TGCAGCGTTGGTGGGGCGCCGAGGGGCTACACCTTC. Amino acid sequence: CSVGGAPRGYTF.

The chain couples TRBV15 to TRBJ2-3, with D possibly being TRBD2 (5 bases). Germline V gene lookup returns CDR1 LNHNV and CDR2 YYDKDF (reference sequence). V shed 1 base and J shed 7 bases, with 9 bases lying between them. This CDR3 has 13 amino acids. The CDR3 sequence is CATSRASPNTQYF. CDR3 DNA: TGTGCCACCAGCAGAGCTAGCCCGAATACGCAGTATTTT.

The chain is built from TRBV2 and TRBJ1-1; D may be TRBD1 (5 bases). CDR1 is SNHLY, CDR2 FYNNEI, per germline. V gave up 6 bases and J gave up 3 bases, with 17 bases separating them. This CDR3 region has 15 residues. In DNA form, the CDR3 reads TGTGCCAGCAGGACCGGACACAACCCAGACACTGAAGCTTTCTTT. Translating it yields CASRTGHNPDTEAFF.

V gene TRBV5-6 combines with J gene TRBJ1-3; 9 nucleotides line up with TRBD1. Germline V gene data show CDR1 as SGHDT and CDR2 as YYEEEE. The CDR3 consists of 14 residues. J was trimmed by 2 bases and V by 4 bases; bases with no gene match: 1. For the CDR3, the DNA is TGTGCCAGCAGCACAGGGGGCGCTGGAAACACCATATATTTT. Its protein product is CASSTGGAGNTIYF.

The rearrangement uses TRBV11-3 and TRBJ2-7; 11 nucleotides match TRBD1. The CDR3 has 14 residues. The trim removed 5 bases at V and 7 bases at J, leaving 7 bases unmatched. Germline V gene data show CDR1 as SGHNT and CDR2 as YENEEA. The CDR3 sequence: CASSLRTGGGEQYF. As DNA, the CDR3 is TGTGCCAGCAGCCTCCGGACAGGGGGCGGGGAGCAGTACTTC.

The chain links TRBV7-2 to TRBJ2-7; 8 bases line up with TRBD2. The V and J ends lost 1 base and 2 bases, in that order; junction bases with no gene match: 13. The CDR3 has 18 amino acids. Germline-derived CDR1 and CDR2 are SGHTA and FQGNSA. CDR3 sequence (DNA): TGTGCCAGCAGCTTAGAGGGTAAACTAGCGGATATAACCTACGAGCAGTACTTC. Translating gives CASSLEGKLADITYEQYF.

This clone was seen a single time. This chain joins TRBV5-5 and TRBJ1-4; D possibly corresponds to TRBD1 (5 bases). Per the germline V gene, CDR1 is SGHKS and CDR2 is YYEKEE (reference sequence). The CDR3 is 15 amino acids. V was trimmed by 3 bases and J by 2 bases, leaving 11 bases between them. The CDR3 DNA is TGTGCCAGCAGCTGGGGCGGGATTACTAATGAAAAACTGTTTTTT. It codes for CASSWGGITNEKLFF. Full variable domain (remainder filled in from reference TRBV5-5 and TRBJ1-4): DAGVTQSPTHLIKTRGQQVTLRCSPISGHKSVSWYQQVLGQGPQFIFQYYEKEERGRGNFPDRFSARQFPNYSSELNVNALLLGDSALYLCASSWGGITNEKLFFGSGTQLSVL.